This T cell receptor beta chain was recorded in a study of blood T cell repertoires in COVID-19. Study information: The study drew acute and convalescent COVID-19 samples from the United States, Italy and Spain. Nucleic acid was either cDNA or gDNA, and it came from T cells, B-cell-depleted T cells, or PBMCs.

Authors' data handling: Estimates of nucleated cell counts were drawn from the amplification of reference gene primers. Sequencing used immunoSEQ multiplex PCR; TCRdb keeps in-frame clones, though not all of them. V and J calls and clone size are those listed in that table; D and trimming were worked out from the DNA. Of approximately 40,000 clones listed, about four fifths are singletons. The CDR3 runs to 16 residues. Between the trimmed V and J ends, which lost 5 bases and 1 base, there was a span of 16 bases. The sample was peripheral blood. The origin of this receptor is a man aged 80 or over with active or convalescent COVID-19. The genes are TRBV5-3 and TRBJ1-5; possibly TRBD1 for D (6 bases). TRBV5-3 carries the ORF label, with uncertain function. CDR3 nucleotides: TGTGCCAGAAGTAGACCCGGGACATTAAGCAATCAGCCCCAGCATTTT. As protein: CARSRPGTLSNQPQHF.